The sequence of this TCR beta chain was determined in a study of beta chain features in type 1 diabetes. All of the isolated RNA was reverse transcribed, so expressed TCRB transcripts were sequenced. Measured with immunoSEQ multiplex PCR; TCRdb has only the in-frame clones, and not every one. The table shows about 160,000 clones, with roughly 9% occurring only once. For this clone: Its matching antigen is unknown.

General study findings and limits: Across all four CD4+ subsets, people with type 1 diabetes showed modestly shorter TCRB CDR3s.

CDR1 and CDR2 (germline): SGHVS, FNYEAQ. Between the trimmed V and J ends, which lost 1 base and 3 bases, there was a span of 9 bases. The CDR3 is made up of 14 amino acids. The sequencing input was central memory CD4+ T cells from blood. The gene calls are TRBV7-6 and TRBJ2-5; possible D gene TRBD1, 5 bases. This TCR was recovered from a woman in her thirties with type 1 diabetes. CDR3 sequence: CASSLEPGKETQYF. In DNA, the CDR3 is TGTGCCAGCAGCTTAGAGCCAGGGAAAGAGACCCAGTACTTC. The whole variable domain, remainder taken from reference TRBV7-6 and TRBJ2-5, is GAGVSQSPRYKVTKRGQDVALRCDPISGHVSLYWYRQALGQGPEFLTYFNYEAQQDKSGLPNDRFSAERPEGSISTLTIQRTEQRDSAMYRCASSLEPGKETQYFGPGTRLLVL.